The source of this T cell receptor beta chain is a study of blood T cell repertoires in COVID-19. Study information: Sites across the United States, Italy and Spain contributed samples from acute and convalescent COVID-19. The cDNA or gDNA used as material had been derived from T cells, B-cell-depleted T cells, or PBMCs.

Generated by immunoSEQ multiplex PCR, the TCRdb table keeps only in-frame clones and is missing some. The data contain 150,000 to 160,000 clones, around 85% of them seen just once; the ten biggest clones take up more than 2%. The CDR3 sequence is 15 residues long. The V gene end was trimmed by 6 bases and the J gene end by 1 base; junction bases not matched to a gene: 7. This chain links TRBV23-1 with TRBJ2-3; 7 bases fit TRBD1. TRBV23-1 is known as an ORF, though its function is uncertain. What was sequenced was peripheral blood. The receptor comes from a woman between 65 and 79 years old with acute or convalescent COVID-19. The DNA of the CDR3 is TGCGCCAGCAGCCTAGACAGGGTGCGCACAGATACGCAGTATTTT. It yields the protein CASSLDRVRTDTQYF.